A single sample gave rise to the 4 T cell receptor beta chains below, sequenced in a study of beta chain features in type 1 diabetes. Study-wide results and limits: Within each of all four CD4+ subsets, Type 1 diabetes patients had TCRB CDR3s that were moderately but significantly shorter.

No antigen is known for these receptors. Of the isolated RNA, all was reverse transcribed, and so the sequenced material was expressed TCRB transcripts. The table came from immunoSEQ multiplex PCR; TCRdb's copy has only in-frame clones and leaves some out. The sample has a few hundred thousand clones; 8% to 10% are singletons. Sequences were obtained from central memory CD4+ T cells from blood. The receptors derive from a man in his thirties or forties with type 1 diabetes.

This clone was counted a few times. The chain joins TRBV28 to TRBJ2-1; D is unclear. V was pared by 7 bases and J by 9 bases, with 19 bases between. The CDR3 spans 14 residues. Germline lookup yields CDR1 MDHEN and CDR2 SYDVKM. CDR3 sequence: CASNLGLSQSEQFF. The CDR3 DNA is TGTGCCAGCAATTTGGGCCTTAGTCAAAGTGAGCAGTTCTTC. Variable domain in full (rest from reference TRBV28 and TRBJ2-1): DVKVTQSSRYLVKRTGEKVFLECVQDMDHENMFWYRQDPGLGLRLIYFSYDVKMKEKGDIPEGYSVSREKKERFSLILESASTNQTSMYLCASNLGLSQSEQFFGPGTRLTVL.

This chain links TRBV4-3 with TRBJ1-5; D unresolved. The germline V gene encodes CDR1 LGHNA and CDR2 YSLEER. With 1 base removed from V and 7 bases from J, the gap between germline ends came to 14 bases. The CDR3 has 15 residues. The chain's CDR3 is CASSQVFYAAQPQHF. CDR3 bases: TGCGCCAGCAGCCAAGTGTTTTATGCGGCCCAGCCCCAGCATTTT.

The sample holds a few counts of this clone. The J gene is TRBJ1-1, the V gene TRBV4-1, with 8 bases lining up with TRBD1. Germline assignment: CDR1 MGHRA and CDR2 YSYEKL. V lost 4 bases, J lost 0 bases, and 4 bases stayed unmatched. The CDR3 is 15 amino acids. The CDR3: CASSRTGLVNTEAFF. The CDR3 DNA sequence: TGCGCCAGCAGCCGGACAGGGTTAGTGAACACTGAAGCTTTCTTT.

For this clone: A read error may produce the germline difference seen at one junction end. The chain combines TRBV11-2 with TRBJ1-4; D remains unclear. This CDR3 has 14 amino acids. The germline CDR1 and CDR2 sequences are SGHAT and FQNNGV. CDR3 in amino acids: CASSVGLSNEKLFF. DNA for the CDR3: TGTGCCAGCAGCGTTGGGCTGTCTAATGAGAAACTGTTTTTT.